This TCR beta chain was retrieved from a study of identical twins. There are a few counts of this clonotype. Its antigen is as yet unknown. A universal primer site was created by template switching, with the cDNA bearing unique molecular identifiers. TCRdb reprocessed the 5' RACE reads with MiXCR, giving one entry per CDR3 protein. Of around 220,000 distinct CDR3 sequences listed, 10% are singletons. Findings and limits, study-wide: Cord blood's abundant beta clonotypes had fewer insertions, unlike memory repertoires. Conclusions were based on cross-sectional statistical analysis, without following the same donors.

The germline CDR1 and CDR2 sequences are SGHAT and FQDESV (reference sequence). The CDR3 loop spans 18 amino acids. The ends lost 4 bases at V and 4 bases at J; junction bases unmatched: 17. The source is a man between 45 and 60 years old in good health. Sequencing was carried out using memory T cells sorted from blood. The rearrangement links TRBV11-1 to TRBJ2-7, with 9 bases aligning to TRBD1. CDR3: CASSSTGTGISSVYEQYF. CDR3 in DNA: TGTGCCAGCAGCTCCACCGGGACAGGGATCTCTAGTGTTTACGAGCAGTACTTC.